This T cell receptor beta chain was documented in a study of molecular identifiers for immune sequencing clone quantification. Trimming pared 4 bases from V and 9 bases from J, leaving 22 bases between. The CDR3 sequence is 16 residues long. The V gene's germline CDR1 is SEHNR and CDR2 FQNEAQ (reference sequence). TCRdb analysed the PCR reads with MiXCR anew, one entry per CDR3 protein. The table shows approximately 500,000 distinct CDR3 sequences, with around 21% occurring only once. This clonotype was seen repeatedly, ten times or more. What was sequenced was naive CD8+ T cells from blood, with Jurkat cell RNA spiked in. As for subset: FACS-sorted CD8+CD4-CCR7+CD45RA+ naive T cells. The source of this sequence is a human donor in good health. Some libraries in this study had Jurkat cell RNA spiked in. V gene TRBV7-9 combines with J gene TRBJ2-1; D perhaps matches TRBD2 (6 bases). This chain's CDR3 is CASSSAEDREEGEQFF. The CDR3 nucleotides are TGTGCCAGCAGCTCCGCTGAGGATCGCGAGGAGGGTGAGCAGTTCTTC.